A single sample gave rise to the 19 T cell receptor beta chains below, sequenced in a study of CD8 T cells in Susac syndrome. cDNA came from about 0.5 to 1 ug RNA primed by random hexamers. TCRdb re-called the immunoSEQ multiplex PCR reads with MiXCR, one entry per CDR3 protein. Of roughly 170,000 distinct CDR3 sequences in the sample, roughly 92% were seen once. Sequencing input: CD4+ T cells from PBMCs. The receptors come from a human donor with multiple sclerosis.

The J gene is TRBJ1-5, the V gene TRBV27; 9 bases align to TRBD1. Germline CDR1 and CDR2: MNHEY and SMNVEV (reference sequence). Trimming removed 6 bases from V and 2 bases from J; junction bases left unmatched: 8. The CDR3 covers 16 residues. For the CDR3, the DNA is TGTGCCAGCAGCCGACAGGGGGTGGGGGGCAATCAGCCCCAGCATTTT. Encoded protein: CASSRQGVGGNQPQHF.

This rearrangement joins TRBV28 to TRBJ1-1; D is perhaps TRBD1 (5 bases). This CDR3 is built from 16 residues. V shed 5 bases and J shed 0 bases, with 16 bases lying between them. CDR1 and CDR2 (germline): MDHEN, SYDVKM. The CDR3 here is CASSGRQSSLNTEAFF. For the CDR3, the DNA is TGTGCCAGCAGTGGGCGACAGTCTAGCCTGAACACTGAAGCTTTCTTT.

This chain joins TRBV20-1 and TRBJ2-5, with D tentatively TRBD2 (5 bases). Germline CDR1 reads DFQATT; CDR2 reads SNEGSKA (reference sequence). The CDR3 consists of 13 residues. V was clipped by 6 bases and J by 1 base, with 12 bases between them. CDR3: CSARHTSQETQYF. As DNA, the CDR3 is TGCAGTGCGAGACACACTAGCCAAGAGACCCAGTACTTC.

The V gene is TRBV19, the J gene TRBJ1-5; a possible D gene is TRBD1 (5 bases). This CDR3 region has 15 residues. Per the germline V gene, CDR1 is LNHDA and CDR2 is SQIVND (reference sequence). V dropped 6 bases and J dropped 1 base, with 13 bases sitting between them. The CDR3 bases are TGTGCCAGTAGGAGGGGTTTCCCCAGCAATCAGCCCCAGCATTTT. As protein: CASRRGFPSNQPQHF.

The chain links TRBV7-2 to TRBJ1-5; 8 nucleotides agree with TRBD1. This CDR3 contains 14 residues. Trimming cost V 5 bases and J 6 bases; bases outside gene matches: 6. Looked up from germline, CDR1 is SGHTA and CDR2 is FQGNSA. CDR3 sequence reads: CASSIQGVGQPQHF. CDR3 in DNA: TGTGCCAGCAGCATACAGGGGGTCGGTCAGCCCCAGCATTTT.

This clonotype was observed once. As DNA, the CDR3 is TGTGCCAGCAGTTTAGGGACAGGGGGTACCTATGGCTACACCTTC. Translated: CASSLGTGGTYGYTF. The genes are TRBV28 and TRBJ1-2; 11 positions match TRBD1. Per germline, CDR1 MDHEN and CDR2 SYDVKM. The V gene end was trimmed by 2 bases and the J gene end by 4 bases; junction bases not matched to a gene: 3. The CDR3 consists of 15 residues.

The rearrangement joins TRBV7-6 to TRBJ1-4; D gene ambiguous. CDR3 size: 15 residues. Trimming removed 6 bases from V and 4 bases from J, with 15 bases in between. Germline V gives CDR1 SGHVS, CDR2 FNYEAQ. The CDR3 sequence: CASSFQSGSNEKLFF. As DNA, the CDR3 is TGTGCCAGCAGTTTTCAATCGGGTAGTAATGAAAAACTGTTTTTT.

The chain couples TRBV5-4 to TRBJ2-1; no firm D call. Germline values: CDR1 SGHNT, CDR2 YYREEE (reference sequence). The CDR3 contains 11 residues. Trimming left V 0 bases short and J 10 bases short, with 5 bases between. The CDR3 here is CASSLDREQFF. The CDR3 region has the DNA TGTGCCAGCAGCTTGGACCGGGAGCAGTTCTTC.

The chain has TRBV30 and TRBJ2-2; D is uncertain. V was trimmed by 4 bases and J by 6 bases, leaving 9 bases between them. The CDR3 contains 12 residues. CDR1 GTSNPN and CDR2 SVGIG come from the germline V gene (reference sequence). This CDR3 reads CAWTRNSGELFF. The CDR3 nucleotides read TGTGCCTGGACACGTAACTCCGGGGAGCTGTTTTTT.

The rearrangement uses TRBV28 and TRBJ2-4; TRBD1 is a possible D gene (5 bases). Trimming shortened V by 3 bases and J by 0 bases, and 12 bases separated the two germline ends. Germline values: CDR1 MDHEN, CDR2 SYDVKM. The CDR3 spans 16 residues. This chain's CDR3 is CASSLDNPGAKNIQYF. The CDR3 DNA is TGTGCCAGCAGTTTGGACAACCCGGGAGCCAAAAACATTCAGTACTTC.

The chain carries TRBV5-4 and TRBJ2-7; TRBD2 is a possible D gene (5 bases). The germline V gene has CDR1 SGHNT and CDR2 YYREEE (reference sequence). CDR3 length: 13 residues. The V gene lost 4 bases and the J gene lost 5 bases, with 13 bases spanning the gap. As DNA, the CDR3 is TGTGCCAGCAGCAGAGTTTCGGGGAACGAGCAGTACTTC. It is translated as CASSRVSGNEQYF.

The chain joins TRBV30 to TRBJ2-2; D is ambiguous. V dropped 2 bases and J dropped 3 bases, with 7 bases sitting between them. The CDR3 consists of 13 residues. The germline CDR1 and CDR2 sequences are GTSNPN and SVGIG (reference sequence). In nucleotides, the CDR3 is TGTGCCTGGAGTAAGGAGTACACCGGGGAGCTGTTTTTT. Encoded protein: CAWSKEYTGELFF.

This chain uses TRBV7-6 with TRBJ1-5, with 7 bases identical to TRBD1. The CDR3 consists of 16 residues. From germline, CDR1 is SGHVS and CDR2 FNYEAQ. V shed 2 bases and J 3 bases; nucleotides not matched to a gene: 7. The CDR3 DNA follows: TGTGCCAGCAGCTTAATGGCAGGGGGAAACAATCAGCCCCAGCATTTT. This translates into CASSLMAGGNNQPQHF.

This chain uses TRBV10-2 with TRBJ2-3; D not resolved. CDR1 and CDR2 (germline): WSHSY, SAAADI. Between the trimmed V and J ends, which lost 2 bases and 2 bases, there was a span of 2 bases. The CDR3 is 12 amino acids. CDR3 in amino acids: CASSEITDTQYF. The CDR3, as DNA: TGCGCCAGCAGTGAGATCACAGATACGCAGTATTTT.

The V gene is TRBV15, the J gene TRBJ1-1; perhaps TRBD1 as D (5 bases). The V gene lost 4 bases and the J gene lost 1 base, with 10 bases spanning the gap. The CDR3 is 14 residues long. Germline loops: CDR1 LNHNV, CDR2 YYDKDF (reference sequence). The CDR3 protein is CATSTRQRNTEAFF. The CDR3 nucleotides read TGTGCCACCAGCACAAGACAGAGGAACACTGAAGCTTTCTTT.

The V gene is TRBV20-1, the J gene TRBJ1-2; 8 positions match TRBD1. Germline CDR1 is DFQATT and CDR2 is SNEGSKA (reference sequence). The CDR3 loop spans 14 amino acids. J lost 4 bases, V lost 5 bases, and 9 bases had no gene match. The CDR3 DNA reads TGCAGTGCTCTTAACAGGGGGAGTGTCTATGGCTACACCTTC. Translation: CSALNRGSVYGYTF.

The genes are TRBV12-3 or TRBV12-4 and TRBJ2-5; D is uncertain. Trimming left V 6 bases short and J 5 bases short, with 19 bases between. CDR3 length: 15 amino acids. This CDR3 is CASSPSLTATETQYF. CDR3 in DNA: TGTGCCAGCAGCCCCTCGCTGACCGCGACGGAGACCCAGTACTTC.

The rearrangement joins TRBV5-1 to TRBJ2-3; D gene ambiguous. This CDR3 contains 17 residues. Trimming pared 0 bases from V and 0 bases from J, leaving 14 bases between. CDR1 SGHRS and CDR2 YFSETQ come from the germline V gene. Written as DNA, the CDR3 is TGCGCCAGCAGCTTGGCCGGGCTTGAATCTAGCACAGATACGCAGTATTTT. This translates into CASSLAGLESSTDTQYF.

The rearrangement links TRBV5-1 to TRBJ2-7; tentative D call: TRBD1 (7 bases). V was shortened by 6 bases and J by 6 bases, with 13 bases between the two germline ends. This CDR3 is built from 12 residues. In germline, CDR1 is SGHRS, CDR2 YFSETQ. The CDR3 region is CASKAGGGEQYF. Written as DNA, the CDR3 is TGCGCCAGCAAGGCAGGGGGAGGCGAGCAGTACTTC. The variable domain in full, completed from reference TRBV5-1 and TRBJ2-7, reads KAGVTQTPRYLIKTRGQQVTLSCSPISGHRSVSWYQQTPGQGLQFLFEYFSETQRNKGNFPGRFSGRQFSNSRSEMNVSTLELGDSALYLCASKAGGGEQYFGPGTRLTVT.